Below are 25 T cell receptor beta chains sequenced from a single sample in a study of blood T cell repertoires in COVID-19. Data came from immunoSEQ multiplex PCR; TCRdb stores just in-frame clones and leaves some out. The sample lists about 180,000 clones; roughly 81% were seen once. Sequencing was done on a sample of peripheral blood. The receptors originated from a woman aged 45-59 years with COVID-19, enrolled during active disease.

V gene TRBV7-6 combines with J gene TRBJ2-3; 10 bases are shared with TRBD2. Trimming removed 0 bases from V and 1 base from J; junction bases left unmatched: 19. Germline lookup yields CDR1 SGHVS and CDR2 FNYEAQ. The CDR3 consists of 22 residues. CDR3 region: CASSLARKGLAGAINGTDTQYF. The CDR3 DNA is TGTGCCAGCAGCTTAGCGCGTAAAGGGCTAGCGGGGGCCATCAATGGCACAGATACGCAGTATTTT.

CDR3: CAISLSGSEAFF. The CDR3 nucleotides are TGTGCCATCAGCCTGTCCGGGAGTGAAGCTTTCTTT. The V call is TRBV10-3, the J call TRBJ1-1, with no clear D. The germline CDR1 and CDR2 sequences are ENHRY and SYGVKD. The CDR3 runs 12 residues. Trimming shortened V by 6 bases and J by 7 bases, and 12 bases separated the two germline ends.

V gene TRBV27 combines with J gene TRBJ1-2; TRBD1 aligns across 7 bases. Germline V gene lookup returns CDR1 MNHEY and CDR2 SMNVEV (reference sequence). Trimming removed 5 bases from V and 4 bases from J; junction bases left unmatched: 4. The CDR3 contains 13 residues. The CDR3 nucleotides read TGTGCCAGCAGTGAGGACAGGCTCTATGGCTACACCTTC. Encoded protein: CASSEDRLYGYTF.

CDR3: CASSQRTSGGAYNEQFF. CDR3 in DNA: TGTGCCAGCAGCCAAAGGACTAGCGGGGGGGCCTACAATGAGCAGTTCTTC. The chain is built from TRBV14 and TRBJ2-1, with 15 positions matching TRBD2. The V gene end was trimmed by 2 bases and the J gene end by 2 bases; junction bases not matched to a gene: 1. This CDR3 region has 17 residues. Per germline, CDR1 SGHDN and CDR2 FVKESK.

V is TRBV12-3 or TRBV12-4 and J is TRBJ2-1; D is unresolved. Between the trimmed V and J ends, which lost 3 bases and 8 bases, there was a span of 8 bases. CDR3 length: 12 amino acids. The CDR3 nucleotides are TGTGCCAGCAGTTTCCAGGTGGATGAGCAGTTCTTC. Its protein is CASSFQVDEQFF.

This chain uses TRBV5-4 with TRBJ1-4; a weak D match, TRBD1 (6 bases). CDR3 size: 13 residues. Germline loops: CDR1 SGHNT, CDR2 YYREEE (reference sequence). Between the trimmed V and J ends, which lost 4 bases and 10 bases, there was a span of 14 bases. The CDR3 region is CASSGGRSGKLFF. The CDR3 DNA follows: TGTGCCAGCAGCGGGGGCCGGTCTGGAAAACTGTTTTTT.

This chain uses TRBV6-2 or TRBV6-3 with TRBJ2-1; 8 nucleotides match TRBD2. Per the germline V gene, CDR1 is MNHEY and CDR2 is SVGEGT. CDR3 length: 14 residues. J gave up 5 bases and V 3 bases, and 3 bases lay outside the gene matches. The CDR3 reads CASSYAGGHNEQFF. Here the CDR3 DNA reads TGTGCCAGCAGTTATGCGGGAGGACACAATGAGCAGTTCTTC.

The V gene is TRBV10-3, the J gene TRBJ1-6, with D maybe TRBD1 (5 bases). Trimming took off 11 bases at V and 7 bases at J, with 15 bases between the two ends. There are 13 residues in the CDR3. Germline V lookup: CDR1 ENHRY, CDR2 SYGVKD. In nucleotides, the CDR3 is TGTGCCTTACGGGGGGAATTGAATTCACCCCTCCACTTT. Amino acid sequence: CALRGELNSPLHF.

The V gene is TRBV5-1, the J gene TRBJ1-6, with 11 positions matching TRBD1. After removal of 3 bases from V and 9 bases from J, the junction contained 5 bases not matched to a gene. Germline CDR1 is SGHRS and CDR2 is YFSETQ. The CDR3 totals 15 residues. Here the CDR3 DNA reads TGCGCCAGCAGCTCAGGACAGGGGGCTTTTTCACCCCTCCACTTT. Translated, it gives CASSSGQGAFSPLHF.

The chain is built from TRBV6-5 and TRBJ2-3; 8 bases align to TRBD1. From germline, CDR1 is MNHEY and CDR2 SVGAGI. The CDR3 is made up of 14 amino acids. Trimming cost V 10 bases and J 6 bases; bases outside gene matches: 12. For the CDR3, the DNA is TGTGCCAATGCGCCGGGACAGGTCCTGGATACGCAGTATTTT. This translates into CANAPGQVLDTQYF.

This clone was counted a few times. The V gene is TRBV6-4, the J gene TRBJ2-3; TRBD2 matches at 7 bases. Trimming removed 0 bases from V and 1 base from J; junction bases left unmatched: 4. The CDR3 is made up of 16 amino acids. The germline CDR1 and CDR2 sequences are MRHNA and SNTAGT. This CDR3 is CASSDSGLPGTDTQYF. CDR3 sequence (DNA): TGTGCCAGCAGTGACTCGGGACTACCAGGCACAGATACGCAGTATTTT.

The chain links TRBV19 to TRBJ1-1, with D perhaps matching TRBD1 (6 bases). Between the trimmed V and J ends, which lost 5 bases and 0 bases, there was a span of 10 bases. The CDR3 loop spans 14 amino acids. Per the germline V gene, CDR1 is LNHDA and CDR2 is SQIVND (reference sequence). The CDR3 sequence: CASSLGALNTEAFF. CDR3 DNA: TGTGCCAGTAGTCTGGGGGCCCTGAACACTGAAGCTTTCTTT.

The rearrangement uses TRBV10-2 and TRBJ1-1; weak D call: TRBD1 (6 bases). The CDR3 has 13 amino acids. Germline CDR1 reads WSHSY; CDR2 reads SAAADI. Trimming left V 6 bases short and J 6 bases short, with 14 bases between. This CDR3 reads CASRDSEHSEAFF. The CDR3 DNA sequence: TGCGCCAGCAGGGACAGCGAACACTCTGAAGCTTTCTTT.

This chain connects TRBV5-6 to TRBJ2-7; TRBD2 aligns across 10 bases. V lost 0 bases to trimming and J lost 5 bases; unmatched junction nucleotides: 2. The CDR3 loop spans 14 amino acids. Germline CDR1 reads SGHDT; CDR2 reads YYEEEE. CDR3 in amino acids: CASSLALAGDEQYF. The CDR3 bases are TGTGCCAGCAGCTTGGCGCTAGCGGGGGACGAGCAGTACTTC. Using reference TRBV5-6 and TRBJ2-7 for the parts outside the CDR3, the full variable domain is DAGVTQSPTHLIKTRGQQVTLRCSPKSGHDTVSWYQQALGQGPQFIFQYYEEEERQRGNFPDRFSGHQFPNYSSELNVNALLLGDSALYLCASSLALAGDEQYFGPGTRLTVT.

The chain uses TRBV4-1 and TRBJ2-7; 8 positions match TRBD1. CDR1 and CDR2 from the germline V gene are MGHRA and YSYEKL. CDR3 length: 16 amino acids. With V trimmed by 3 bases and J by 0 bases, 7 bases remained unmatched. The CDR3 loop reads CASSQADRGSSYEQYF. CDR3 DNA sequence: TGCGCCAGCAGCCAGGCCGACAGGGGAAGCTCCTACGAGCAGTACTTC.

CDR3: CAWSRQGFEKLFF. Written as DNA, the CDR3 is TGTGCCTGGAGTCGACAGGGTTTTGAAAAACTGTTTTTT. V and J are TRBV30 and TRBJ1-4, with TRBD1 matching over 7 bases. The CDR3 contains 13 residues. Germline V gene data show CDR1 as GTSNPN and CDR2 as SVGIG (reference sequence). J gave up 7 bases and V 2 bases, and 4 bases lay outside the gene matches.

As DNA, the CDR3 is TGTGCCAGCAGCTTAAGCATCAGCAATCAGCCCCAGCATTTT. This sequence encodes CASSLSISNQPQHF. The chain has TRBV7-9 and TRBJ1-5; D is ambiguous. This CDR3 has 14 amino acids. Germline lookup yields CDR1 SEHNR and CDR2 FQNEAQ (reference sequence). V lost 2 bases to trimming and J lost 1 base, with 6 bases between them.

The chain uses TRBV11-3 and TRBJ2-5; weak D call: TRBD2 (5 bases). V lost 3 bases to trimming and J lost 4 bases, with 18 bases between them. This CDR3 has 16 residues. Germline CDR1 is SGHNT and CDR2 is YENEEA. The CDR3 here is CASSFTLTRALETQYF. The DNA for the CDR3 is TGTGCCAGCAGCTTCACCCTCACTAGGGCCTTAGAGACCCAGTACTTC.

This chain links TRBV6-2 or TRBV6-3 with TRBJ2-1; TRBD2 matches 7 bases. J was trimmed by 8 bases and V by 6 bases; bases with no gene match: 10. The CDR3 contains 14 residues. The germline V gene has CDR1 MNHEY and CDR2 SVGEGT. The CDR3: CASSVRLASDEQFF. CDR3 in DNA: TGTGCCAGCAGCGTCCGACTAGCCTCCGATGAGCAGTTCTTC.

This clone was seen more than once but under ten times. The chain joins TRBV11-2 to TRBJ2-2; D ambiguous. The length of the CDR3 is 16 residues. Germline-derived CDR1 and CDR2 are SGHAT and FQNNGV. The V end was cut by 1 base, the J end by 1 base, with 10 bases between. The CDR3 nucleotides read TGTGCCAGCAGCTTAGTCTCCCCTTTGAACACCGGGGAGCTGTTTTTT. This encodes CASSLVSPLNTGELFF.

This clone has a handful of counts. The V gene is TRBV12-5, the J gene TRBJ2-1; D is unresolved. V was trimmed by 3 bases and J by 0 bases, leaving 6 bases between them. The CDR3 totals 14 residues. The germline CDR1 and CDR2 sequences are LGHNT and FRNRAP. The CDR3 DNA reads as TGTGCTAGTGGTTTTGGCGGCTCCTACAATGAGCAGTTCTTC. Its protein is CASGFGGSYNEQFF.

CDR3 coding DNA: TGTGCCAGCAGCTTAACAGGGGGAGTTAATTCACCCCTCCACTTT. Its translation: CASSLTGGVNSPLHF. V usage is TRBV7-6 and J usage is TRBJ1-6, with TRBD1 identical over 8 bases. Germline CDR1 SGHVS, CDR2 FNYEAQ. CDR3 length: 15 amino acids. V shed 2 bases and J 6 bases; nucleotides not matched to a gene: 3.

The chain has TRBV29-1 and TRBJ1-6; D may be TRBD1 (6 bases). Germline V gene sequence: CDR1 SQVTM, CDR2 ANQGSEA. The CDR3 runs to 15 residues. Deletions cut 6 bases from V and 2 bases from J, with 14 bases between. CDR3 loop: CSVQQGSAYNSPLHF. CDR3 coding DNA: TGCAGCGTACAACAGGGAAGCGCCTATAATTCACCCCTCCACTTT.

The chain recombines TRBV4-3 with TRBJ1-6; 7 nucleotides align to TRBD1. The J segment lost 2 bases and the V segment lost 0 bases, leaving 7 bases of the junction unmatched. This CDR3 region has 18 residues. Germline CDR1 is LGHNA and CDR2 is YSLEER. In nucleotides, the CDR3 is TGCGCCAGCAGCCAAGATCTTCAGGGGGGTACCTATAATTCACCCCTCCACTTT. Amino acids: CASSQDLQGGTYNSPLHF.

The chain joins TRBV6-6 to TRBJ2-2; D unclear. This CDR3 is 18 amino acids long. V shed 5 bases and J shed 1 base, with 20 bases lying between them. Germline loops: CDR1 MNHNY, CDR2 SVGAGI (reference sequence). As DNA, the CDR3 is TGTGCCAGCAGTCGTTCCCCCGGCTGGTCAGGGAACACCGGGGAGCTGTTTTTT. Translated: CASSRSPGWSGNTGELFF.